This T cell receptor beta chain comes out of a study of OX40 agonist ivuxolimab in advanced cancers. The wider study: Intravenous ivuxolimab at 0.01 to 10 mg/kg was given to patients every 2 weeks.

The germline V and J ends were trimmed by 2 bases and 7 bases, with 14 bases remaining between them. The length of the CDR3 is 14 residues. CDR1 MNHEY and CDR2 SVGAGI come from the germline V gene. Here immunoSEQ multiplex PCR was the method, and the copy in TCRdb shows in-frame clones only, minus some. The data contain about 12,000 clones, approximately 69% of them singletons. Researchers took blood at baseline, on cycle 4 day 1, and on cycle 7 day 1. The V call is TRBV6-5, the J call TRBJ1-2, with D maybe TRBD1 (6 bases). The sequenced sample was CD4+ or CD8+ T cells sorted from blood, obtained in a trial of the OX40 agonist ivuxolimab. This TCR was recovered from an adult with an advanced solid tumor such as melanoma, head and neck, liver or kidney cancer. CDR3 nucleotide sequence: TGTGCCAGCAGTTACAGGGGGTTGGGTGCTGGCTACACCTTC. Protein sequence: CASSYRGLGAGYTF.